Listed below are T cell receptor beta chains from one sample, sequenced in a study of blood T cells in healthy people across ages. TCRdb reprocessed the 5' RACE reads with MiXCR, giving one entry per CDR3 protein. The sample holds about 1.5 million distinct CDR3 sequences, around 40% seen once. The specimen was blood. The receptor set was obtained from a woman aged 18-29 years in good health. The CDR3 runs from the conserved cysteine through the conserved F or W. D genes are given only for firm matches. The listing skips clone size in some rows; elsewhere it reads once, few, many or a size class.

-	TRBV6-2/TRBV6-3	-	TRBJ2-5	TGTGCCAGCAGTTACTCAGGTGGCAACCAAGAGACCCAGTACTTC	CASSYSGGNQETQYF
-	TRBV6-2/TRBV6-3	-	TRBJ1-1	TGTGCCGGCAGTTCCGGGGGAGAACTCACTGAAGCTTTCTTT	CAGSSGGELTEAFF
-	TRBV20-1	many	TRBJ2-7	TGCAGTGCTAGAGAGGGGGGTTACGAGCAGTACTTC	CSAREGGYEQYF
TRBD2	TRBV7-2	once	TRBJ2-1	TGTGCCAGCAGCTACAGCGGGGGGGCCGATGAGCAGTTCTTC	CASSYSGGADEQFF
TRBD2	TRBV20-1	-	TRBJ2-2	TGCAGTGCTAGAGTACCGGGACTAAACACCGGGGGGCTGTTTTTT	CSARVPGLNTGGLFF
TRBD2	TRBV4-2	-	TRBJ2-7	TGTGCCAGCAGCCGAGTCGTGCGGGAGGGGAGCTCCTACGAGCAGTACTTC	CASSRVVREGSSYEQYF
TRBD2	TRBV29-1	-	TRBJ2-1	TGCAGCGAGGGACTAGCGGTGGGAGGTGAGCAGTTCTTC	CSEGLAVGGEQFF
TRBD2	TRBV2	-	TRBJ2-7	TGTGCCAGCCTCTTAGCGGGAGGGTTCAATGAGCAGTACTTC	CASLLAGGFNEQYF
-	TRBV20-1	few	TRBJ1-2	TGCAGCGGGAGAGATGGGACGCCGGATGGCTACACCTTC	CSGRDGTPDGYTF
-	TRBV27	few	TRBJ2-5	TGTGCCAGCAGTCCCAGACTAGTAACGGAGCAAGAGACCCAGTACTTC	CASSPRLVTEQETQYF
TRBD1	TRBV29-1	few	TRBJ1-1	TGCAGCGTTGAAGATCCTCGTTTCTACCAGGGGGTGAACACTGAAGCTTTCTTT	CSVEDPRFYQGVNTEAFF
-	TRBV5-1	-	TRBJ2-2	TGCGCCAGCAGCCACAGGGATTTCAGCACCGGGGAGCTGTTTTTT	CASSHRDFSTGELFF
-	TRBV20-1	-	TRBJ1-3	TGCAGTGCTATCCTCGGCGTTGGAAACACCATATATTTT	CSAILGVGNTIYF
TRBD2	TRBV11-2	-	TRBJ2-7	TGTGCCAGTATCGGACTAGCGGGGAACTCCTACGAGCAGTACTTC	CASIGLAGNSYEQYF
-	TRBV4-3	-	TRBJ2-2	TGCGCCAGCAGCCAAGGAAGGACAGTCACCGGGGAGCTGTTTTTT	CASSQGRTVTGELFF
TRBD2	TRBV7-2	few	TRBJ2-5	TGTGCCAGCAGCTTCATAGCTAGCGGGCAAGAGACCCAGTACTTC	CASSFIASGQETQYF
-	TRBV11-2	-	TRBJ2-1	TGTGCCAGCAGCTACCCGGACCACAATGAGCAGTTCTTC	CASSYPDHNEQFF
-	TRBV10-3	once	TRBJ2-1	TGTGCCACCGCTTGGGTCGATGAGCAGTTCTTC	CATAWVDEQFF
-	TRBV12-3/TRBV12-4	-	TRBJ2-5	TGTGCCAGCCTCCAGGGGATGGAAGAGACCCAGTACTTC	CASLQGMEETQYF
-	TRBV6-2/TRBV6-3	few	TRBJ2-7	TGTGCCAGCAGTTACTTGGACATTTCCGAGCAGTACTTC	CASSYLDISEQYF
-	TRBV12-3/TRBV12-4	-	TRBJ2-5	TGTGCCAGCGAACAGGGCATCGGCAATGAGCAGTACTTC	CASEQGIGNEQYF
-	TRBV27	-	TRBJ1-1	TGTGCCAGCAGTCCGTCAAGGACACCCCGGAACACTGAAGCTTTCTTT	CASSPSRTPRNTEAFF
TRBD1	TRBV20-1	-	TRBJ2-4	TGCAGTGCCAAGCGAGACAGGGGAATTGACATTCAGTACTTC	CSAKRDRGIDIQYF
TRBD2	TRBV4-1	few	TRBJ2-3	TGCGCCAGCAGCCAAGAGGGACTAGCTAGTGGGGATACGCAGTATTTT	CASSQEGLASGDTQYF
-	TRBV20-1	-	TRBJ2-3	TGCAGTGCTAGCTCCGGTTCCGACGCGCAGTATTTT	CSASSGSDAQYF
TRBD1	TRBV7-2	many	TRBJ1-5	TGTGCCAGCAGCGCAGGGACAGGGGGATTCCCCCAGCATTTT	CASSAGTGGFPQHF
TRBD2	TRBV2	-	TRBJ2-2	TGTGCCAGCAGGCGACTAGCGGCGAACACCGGGGAGCTGTTTTTT	CASRRLAANTGELFF